Listed below are T cell receptor beta chains from one sample, sequenced in a study of blood T cell repertoires in COVID-19. Here immunoSEQ multiplex PCR was the method, and the copy in TCRdb shows in-frame clones only, minus some. The sample holds 85,000 to 120,000 clones, about 90% seen once. Source material: peripheral blood. The receptors originated from a woman aged 50 to 65 with COVID-19, enrolled during active disease. Both conserved end residues are part of each CDR3. The order of the fields is J gene, D gene, CDR3 length, clone size, V gene, CDR3 protein, CDR3 DNA. A D gene is named only where the DNA matches it firmly. Rows may omit the clone size; those that give it use once, few, many or a size class.

TRBJ2-3 | NA | 14 | NA | TRBV18 | CASSVPRGTDTQYF | TGTGCCAGCTCGGTACCGCGGGGCACAGATACGCAGTATTTT
TRBJ1-4 | NA | 14 | NA | TRBV30 | CAWTGITTNEKLFF | TGTGCCTGGACGGGGATTACAACTAATGAAAAACTGTTTTTT
TRBJ2-1 | NA | 15 | once | TRBV18 | CASSPPVRQGGEQFF | TGTGCCAGCTCACCACCGGTCCGGCAGGGAGGTGAGCAGTTCTTC
TRBJ2-3 | TRBD2 | 17 | once | TRBV7-9 | CASSPRLAGGWKDTQYF | TGTGCCAGCAGCCCAAGACTAGCGGGGGGGTGGAAAGATACGCAGTATTTT
TRBJ1-5 | NA | 13 | NA | TRBV27 | CASSRLGNQPQHF | TGTGCCAGCAGCCGACTTGGGAATCAGCCCCAGCATTTT
TRBJ2-7 | NA | 10 | NA | TRBV2 | CASSGGEQYF | TGTGCCAGCAGTGGAGGGGAGCAGTACTTC
TRBJ2-7 | NA | 12 | NA | TRBV29-1 | CSVYTGSYEQYF | TGCAGCGTTTATACAGGGTCCTACGAGCAGTACTTC
TRBJ2-7 | TRBD1 | 16 | NA | TRBV19 | CASSPMPGQSSYEQYF | TGTGCCAGTAGCCCAATGCCGGGACAGAGCTCCTACGAGCAGTACTTC
TRBJ2-7 | NA | 16 | NA | TRBV7-9 | CASSLVQGGPRDEQYF | TGTGCCAGCAGCTTAGTACAGGGAGGGCCTAGGGACGAGCAGTACTTC
TRBJ2-3 | NA | 14 | NA | TRBV7-9 | CASSQDGWTDTQYF | TGTGCCAGCAGTCAAGACGGGTGGACAGATACGCAGTATTTT
TRBJ1-5 | NA | 16 | NA | TRBV30 | CAWSSGAGHSNQPQHF | TGTGCCTGGAGCTCTGGGGCAGGCCATAGCAATCAGCCCCAGCATTTT
TRBJ1-1 | NA | 13 | NA | TRBV7-6 | CASSLAGDTEAFF | TGTGCCAGCAGCTTGGCAGGGGACACTGAAGCTTTCTTT
TRBJ2-5 | NA | 13 | NA | TRBV27 | CASSSRGWETQYF | TGTGCCAGCAGTTCCAGGGGTTGGGAGACCCAGTACTTC
TRBJ2-5 | NA | 13 | NA | TRBV5-1 | CASSLSGQETQYF | TGCGCCAGCAGCTTGAGCGGCCAAGAGACCCAGTACTTC
TRBJ2-1 | NA | 15 | once | TRBV30 | CAWSVGGSSYNEQFF | TGTGCCTGGAGTGTAGGCGGTAGCTCCTACAATGAGCAGTTCTTC
TRBJ1-1 | NA | 13 | NA | TRBV27 | CASRNGRGTEAFF | TGTGCCAGCAGAAATGGAAGGGGCACTGAAGCTTTCTTT
TRBJ2-2 | NA | 14 | NA | TRBV2 | CASIGTAGTGELFF | TGTGCCAGCATCGGGACAGCGGGCACCGGGGAGCTGTTTTTT
TRBJ2-7 | TRBD2 | 15 | NA | TRBV4-1 | CASSQESGGAYEQYF | TGCGCCAGCAGCCAAGAAAGCGGGGGGGCTTACGAGCAGTACTTC
TRBJ2-1 | TRBD1 | 15 | NA | TRBV7-2 | CASSTRGQSYNEQFF | TGTGCCAGCAGCACCAGGGGGCAATCCTACAATGAGCAGTTCTTC
TRBJ2-7 | NA | 13 | NA | TRBV7-9 | CASSQDGTYEQYF | TGTGCCAGCAGCCAGGACGGGACCTACGAGCAGTACTTC
TRBJ1-1 | TRBD1 | 14 | NA | TRBV27 | CASSARTGATEVFF | TGTGCCAGCAGTGCAAGAACAGGGGCCACTGAAGTTTTCTTT
TRBJ1-2 | TRBD1 | 19 | NA | TRBV13 | CASSLVNSGQGADHYGYTF | TGTGCCAGCAGCTTAGTAAATAGCGGACAGGGGGCAGATCACTATGGCTACACCTTC